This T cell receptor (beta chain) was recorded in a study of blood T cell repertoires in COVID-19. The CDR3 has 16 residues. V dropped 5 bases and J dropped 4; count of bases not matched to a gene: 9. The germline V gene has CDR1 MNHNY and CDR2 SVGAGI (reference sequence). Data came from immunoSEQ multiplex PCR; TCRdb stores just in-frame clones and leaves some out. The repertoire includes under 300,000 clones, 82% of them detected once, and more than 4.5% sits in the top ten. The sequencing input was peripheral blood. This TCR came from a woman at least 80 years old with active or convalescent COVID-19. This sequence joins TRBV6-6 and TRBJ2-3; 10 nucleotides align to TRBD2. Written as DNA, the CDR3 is TGTGCCAGCAGTCCCGCCCTAGCGGGAGTCTCAGATACGCAGTATTTT. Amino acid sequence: CASSPALAGVSDTQYF.